This entry describes one T cell receptor beta chain. This clone's antigen is unknown. Per-nucleotide qualities are absent, and no much larger clonotype sits a single base away. The time point label for this specimen denotes: newly diagnosed, previously untreated cHL patient sample. Magnetic negative selection with a Miltenyi CD4+ T cell isolation kit was used to purify CD4+ T cells from thawed PBMCs. As a comparison group for the relapsed/refractory trial patients, PBMCs from patients with newly diagnosed, previously untreated classical Hodgkin lymphoma were sequenced. After peripheral blood was drawn into 8 mL Vacutainer Cell Preparation Tubes, PBMCs were isolated by centrifugation and then cryopreserved. Purified CD4+ and CD8+ fractions were prepared only for cases in which an additional PBMC sample was available. Magnetically labelled cells were removed on LS columns in a quadroMACS separator, and the flow-through was retained as the purified fraction.

The sample belongs to a study of PD-1 blockade in classical Hodgkin lymphoma (dated by TCRdb to 2020 to 2022). Describing the broader study: The study used TCR beta sequencing and CyTOF to define a peripheral blood immune signature of response to PD-1 blockade in classical Hodgkin lymphoma. Overall results and qualifications from the work: The study was restricted to a single clinical trial cohort, and the causes of repertoire differences, possibly disease activity or prior therapy, were left undefined. Baseline TCR diversity was reported to be lower in newly diagnosed patients than in healthy donors and to be lower still in relapsed/refractory patients.

Sequences SGHRS (CDR1) and YFSETQ (CDR2) are obtained from the germline V gene. V ends up 9 bases short and J 3 bases short, with an unmatched junction base count of 9. Reading from cysteine to phenylalanine, the CDR3 counts 15 amino acids. Solely the CDR3 DNA is kept, with 45 bases framed from the first base. Genomic DNA was isolated using the Qiagen DNeasy kit from unsorted PBMCs as well as from negatively selected CD4+ and CD8+ fractions. Using primers that anneal to V and J segments, immunoSEQ multiplex PCR amplified the TCR beta CDR3 regions. Amplification bias was minimized using a synthetic immune receptor repertoire, and residual bias was removed computationally after sequencing. The study's own analysis went as follows. Custom Python scripts were used to quantify repertoire diversity as the Shannon entropy index. The unsorted, CD4+ and CD8+ repertoires were each analyzed separately, with the exception of combined analyses, where CD4+ and CD8+ sequences were merged in silico. What TCRdb holds here is the immuneACCESS table cut down to in-frame rearrangements. Part of the clones is not present; checked against another copy, under half of the missing clones reflect an unresolved V gene, and the others are unexplained. V and J calls and clone size follow that table, whereas D and trimming were derived from the DNA. Present in this sample are 15,000 to 19,000 clones, approximately 86% of which were seen just once. Jointly, the top ten make up about 0.82% of the sample.

The rearrangement joined TRBV5-1 to TRBJ1-2, with 12 junctional bases fitting TRBD1. The sample comprised CD4+ T cells from blood. This TCR was sampled from a human donor with classical Hodgkin lymphoma. The DNA reads TGCGCCACCCGACCGGGACAGGGGGCCGACTATGGCTACACCTTC. It specifies CATRPGQGADYGYTF.